These T cell receptor beta chains were read from a single sample in a study of T cell clones after liver transplantation. The assay was immunoSEQ multiplex PCR, and TCRdb's table has in-frame clones only and misses some. The data show tens of thousands of clones, with around 70% seen just once and about a tenth held by the top ten. Here the sequenced sample was CD4+ T cells from blood, taken at the 22-month timepoint. These TCRs come from a human patient who received a liver transplant. Some T cells may have come from the graft donor. Both conserved end residues are part of each CDR3. D genes are given only for firm matches. Clone size, where shown, is once, few, many, or a class for clones that have expanded.

CDR3aa: CASSPRLAGGAYNEQFF
CDR3nt: TGTGCCAGCAGCCCCAGACTAGCGGGGGGGGCTTACAATGAGCAGTTCTTC
j_gene: TRBJ2-1
abundance: few
d_gene: TRBD2
v_gene: TRBV9

CDR3aa: CASSPTGQPQETQYF
CDR3nt: TGTGCCAGCAGCCCAACCGGACAGCCCCAAGAGACCCAGTACTTC
j_gene: TRBJ2-5
abundance: NA
d_gene: NA
v_gene: TRBV7-8

CDR3aa: CASSWATGAEETQYF
CDR3nt: TGTGCTAGCAGCTGGGCGACAGGGGCGGAGGAGACCCAGTACTTC
j_gene: TRBJ2-5
abundance: NA
d_gene: TRBD1
v_gene: TRBV7-7

CDR3aa: CASSLALDTIYF
CDR3nt: TGTGCCAGCAGCTTAGCGCTGGACACCATATATTTT
j_gene: TRBJ1-3
abundance: NA
d_gene: NA
v_gene: TRBV7-2

CDR3aa: CASSLLSGSAAGELFF
CDR3nt: TGTGCCAGCAGCTTACTCTCCGGGTCTGCCGCCGGGGAGCTGTTTTTT
j_gene: TRBJ2-2
abundance: NA
d_gene: NA
v_gene: TRBV7-3

CDR3aa: CASTRRENTQYF
CDR3nt: TGTGCCAGCACCCGAAGGGAAAATACGCAGTATTTT
j_gene: TRBJ2-3
abundance: NA
d_gene: NA
v_gene: TRBV7-3

CDR3aa: CASNQAYYGYTF
CDR3nt: TGTGCCAGCAATCAGGCTTACTATGGCTACACCTTC
j_gene: TRBJ1-2
abundance: NA
d_gene: NA
v_gene: TRBV28

CDR3aa: CASSLQGAQGNTIYF
CDR3nt: TGTGCCAGCAGCTTGCAGGGGGCGCAAGGAAACACCATATATTTT
j_gene: TRBJ1-3
abundance: NA
d_gene: TRBD1
v_gene: TRBV5-4

CDR3aa: CASSRGLSTETQYF
CDR3nt: TGTGCCAGTAGTAGGGGACTATCCACAGAGACCCAGTACTTC
j_gene: TRBJ2-5
abundance: NA
d_gene: TRBD2
v_gene: TRBV19

CDR3aa: CASTSGEKLFF
CDR3nt: TGTGCCAGCACATCCGGGGAAAAACTGTTTTTT
j_gene: TRBJ1-4
abundance: NA
d_gene: NA
v_gene: TRBV7-6

CDR3aa: CASSSLRGQPEAFF
CDR3nt: TGTGCCAGCAGCTCCCTTAGGGGACAGCCTGAAGCTTTCTTT
j_gene: TRBJ1-1
abundance: NA
d_gene: TRBD1
v_gene: TRBV7-9

CDR3aa: CASSPGRRADYGYTF
CDR3nt: TGTGCCAGCAGCCCGGGACGTCGGGCGGACTATGGCTACACCTTC
j_gene: TRBJ1-2
abundance: NA
d_gene: NA
v_gene: TRBV5-4

CDR3aa: CASSEVLANSPLHF
CDR3nt: TGTGCCAGCAGTGAAGTGTTGGCTAATTCACCCCTCCACTTT
j_gene: TRBJ1-6
abundance: NA
d_gene: NA
v_gene: TRBV6-1

CDR3aa: CASVERLINSPLHF
CDR3nt: TGTGCCAGCGTCGAGAGACTTATTAATTCACCCCTCCACTTT
j_gene: TRBJ1-6
abundance: NA
d_gene: NA
v_gene: TRBV6-6

CDR3aa: CASSVGLTDTQYF
CDR3nt: TGTGCCAGCAGCGTGGGTCTTACAGATACGCAGTATTTT
j_gene: TRBJ2-3
abundance: once
d_gene: NA
v_gene: TRBV9

CDR3aa: CASSAPVGSGNTIYF
CDR3nt: TGTGCCAGCAGTGCGCCGGTAGGCTCTGGAAACACCATATATTTT
j_gene: TRBJ1-3
abundance: NA
d_gene: NA
v_gene: TRBV25-1

CDR3aa: CASSHVTNYGYTF
CDR3nt: TGTGCCAGCAGCCATGTTACTAACTATGGCTACACCTTC
j_gene: TRBJ1-2
abundance: NA
d_gene: NA
v_gene: TRBV28

CDR3aa: CASSLVAGDQNIQYF
CDR3nt: TGCGCCAGCAGCTTGGTCGCGGGGGACCAAAACATTCAGTACTTC
j_gene: TRBJ2-4
abundance: NA
d_gene: TRBD2
v_gene: TRBV5-1

CDR3aa: CASSQAKGGNEKLFF
CDR3nt: TGCGCCAGCAGCCAAGCTAAGGGAGGCAATGAAAAACTGTTTTTT
j_gene: TRBJ1-4
abundance: NA
d_gene: NA
v_gene: TRBV4-1

CDR3aa: CASSGLAGGDTQYF
CDR3nt: TGTGCCAGCAGTGGACTAGCGGGGGGAGATACGCAGTATTTT
j_gene: TRBJ2-3
abundance: few
d_gene: TRBD2
v_gene: TRBV6-1

CDR3aa: CASSRDFQETQYF
CDR3nt: TGTGCCAGCAGTCGGGACTTCCAAGAGACCCAGTACTTC
j_gene: TRBJ2-5
abundance: NA
d_gene: NA
v_gene: TRBV6-1

CDR3aa: CASSAQGRNYNEQFF
CDR3nt: TGTGCCAGCAGCGCACAGGGCAGAAACTACAATGAGCAGTTCTTC
j_gene: TRBJ2-1
abundance: NA
d_gene: NA
v_gene: TRBV9

CDR3aa: CASSRTGPNEQFF
CDR3nt: TGTGCCAGCAGTCGGACGGGACCCAATGAGCAGTTCTTC
j_gene: TRBJ2-1
abundance: NA
d_gene: NA
v_gene: TRBV6-5

CDR3aa: CAWGFNEQFF
CDR3nt: TGTGCCTGGGGTTTTAATGAGCAGTTCTTC
j_gene: TRBJ2-1
abundance: NA
d_gene: NA
v_gene: TRBV30

CDR3aa: CASSIRGVNTEAFF
CDR3nt: TGTGCCAGTAGTATTCGGGGGGTGAACACTGAAGCTTTCTTT
j_gene: TRBJ1-1
abundance: NA
d_gene: NA
v_gene: TRBV19

CDR3aa: CASSLQGGSYNEQFF
CDR3nt: TGTGCCAGCAGCTTGCAGGGAGGCTCCTACAATGAGCAGTTCTTC
j_gene: TRBJ2-1
abundance: NA
d_gene: NA
v_gene: TRBV9

CDR3aa: CASRPRQGVGGYTF
CDR3nt: TGTGCCAGCAGACCAAGACAGGGGGTGGGTGGCTACACCTTC
j_gene: TRBJ1-2
abundance: few
d_gene: TRBD1
v_gene: TRBV2

CDR3aa: CASSRPGTGANYGYTF
CDR3nt: TGTGCCAGCAGCCGTCCCGGGACAGGGGCTAACTATGGCTACACCTTC
j_gene: TRBJ1-2
abundance: NA
d_gene: TRBD1
v_gene: TRBV5-6

CDR3aa: CASGTQGLTETFF
CDR3nt: TGTGCTAGTGGTACCCAGGGTCTGACGGAAACTTTCTTT
j_gene: TRBJ1-1
abundance: NA
d_gene: NA
v_gene: TRBV12-5

CDR3aa: CAWRKGTGGMKGYTF
CDR3nt: TGTGCCTGGAGGAAGGGGACAGGCGGGATGAAAGGCTACACCTTC
j_gene: TRBJ1-2
abundance: NA
d_gene: TRBD1
v_gene: TRBV30

CDR3aa: CASSPGDRANSPLHF
CDR3nt: TGTGCCAGCAGCCCTGGGGACAGGGCCAATTCACCCCTCCACTTT
j_gene: TRBJ1-6
abundance: NA
d_gene: TRBD1
v_gene: TRBV11-2

CDR3aa: CASSKQEGAGNEQFF
CDR3nt: TGTGCCAGTAGTAAGCAGGAGGGGGCCGGGAATGAGCAGTTCTTC
j_gene: TRBJ2-1
abundance: NA
d_gene: NA
v_gene: TRBV19

CDR3aa: CASSRANYGYTF
CDR3nt: TGTGCCAGCAGCAGAGCTAACTATGGCTACACCTTC
j_gene: TRBJ1-2
abundance: NA
d_gene: NA
v_gene: TRBV7-2

CDR3aa: CASSLLTGSGNTIYF
CDR3nt: TGTGCCAGCAGCTTATTAACAGGCTCTGGAAACACCATATATTTT
j_gene: TRBJ1-3
abundance: NA
d_gene: NA
v_gene: TRBV7-8

CDR3aa: CASSYDERRNSPLHF
CDR3nt: TGTGCCAGCAGCTACGACGAACGAAGGAATTCACCCCTCCACTTT
j_gene: TRBJ1-6
abundance: NA
d_gene: NA
v_gene: TRBV7-3

CDR3aa: CASSPLQGDAEAFF
CDR3nt: TGTGCCAGCTCACCATTACAGGGAGACGCTGAAGCTTTCTTT
j_gene: TRBJ1-1
abundance: NA
d_gene: NA
v_gene: TRBV18

CDR3aa: CSVGDRGGYTF
CDR3nt: TGCAGCGTCGGTGACAGGGGTGGCTACACCTTC
j_gene: TRBJ1-2
abundance: few
d_gene: TRBD1
v_gene: TRBV29-1

CDR3aa: CASSINRRVDTGELFF
CDR3nt: TGTGCCAGTAGTATAAATAGGCGTGTGGACACCGGGGAGCTGTTTTTT
j_gene: TRBJ2-2
abundance: few
d_gene: NA
v_gene: TRBV19

CDR3aa: CAWSVQWGPADTQYF
CDR3nt: TGTGCCTGGAGTGTACAATGGGGGCCCGCAGATACGCAGTATTTT
j_gene: TRBJ2-3
abundance: once
d_gene: NA
v_gene: TRBV30

CDR3aa: CATRRDGMISGTEAFF
CDR3nt: TGTGCCACCCGCCGGGACGGAATGATATCGGGCACTGAAGCTTTCTTT
j_gene: TRBJ1-1
abundance: NA
d_gene: NA
v_gene: TRBV18

CDR3aa: CASSVAALGTGGGSMAGYTF
CDR3nt: TGTGCCAGCAGCGTCGCCGCCCTCGGGACAGGGGGAGGCTCTATGGCTGGCTACACCTTC
j_gene: TRBJ1-2
abundance: NA
d_gene: TRBD1
v_gene: TRBV9

CDR3aa: CASSSPMGHYNEQFF
CDR3nt: TGTGCCAGCAGCTCCCCGATGGGTCACTACAATGAGCAGTTCTTC
j_gene: TRBJ2-1
abundance: NA
d_gene: NA
v_gene: TRBV11-2

CDR3aa: CASKEGTDEQYF
CDR3nt: TGTGCCAGCAAAGAGGGGACCGACGAGCAGTACTTC
j_gene: TRBJ2-7
abundance: NA
d_gene: NA
v_gene: TRBV2

CDR3aa: CASSVRTGLGYTF
CDR3nt: TGTGCCAGCAGTGTAAGGACAGGGCTTGGCTACACCTTC
j_gene: TRBJ1-2
abundance: NA
d_gene: TRBD1
v_gene: TRBV6-1

CDR3aa: CASKLRGALYNSPLHF
CDR3nt: TGTGCCAGCAAACTCAGGGGAGCTTTATATAATTCACCCCTCCACTTT
j_gene: TRBJ1-6
abundance: NA
d_gene: NA
v_gene: TRBV2

CDR3aa: CASSPRLAIQYF
CDR3nt: TGTGCCAGCAGTCCTAGACTGGCAATTCAGTACTTC
j_gene: TRBJ2-4
abundance: NA
d_gene: NA
v_gene: TRBV6-1

CDR3aa: CAPQNPVENQPQHF
CDR3nt: TGTGCCCCCCAGAACCCAGTAGAAAATCAGCCCCAGCATTTT
j_gene: TRBJ1-5
abundance: few
d_gene: NA
v_gene: TRBV27

CDR3aa: CASSFDSTDTQYF
CDR3nt: TGTGCCAGCAGCTTCGATAGCACAGATACGCAGTATTTT
j_gene: TRBJ2-3
abundance: NA
d_gene: NA
v_gene: TRBV7-9

CDR3aa: CASGTKETQYF
CDR3nt: TGTGCCAGTGGGACTAAGGAGACCCAGTACTTC
j_gene: TRBJ2-5
abundance: NA
d_gene: TRBD2
v_gene: TRBV2